This TCR beta chain was captured in a study of blood T cell repertoires in COVID-19. Overall study: From the United States, Italy and Spain came samples of acute and convalescent COVID-19.

In the original analysis: It was from reference gene primer amplification that nucleated cell counts were estimated. Clones were sequenced by immunoSEQ multiplex PCR, and TCRdb holds only the in-frame ones, with some missing. V and J calls plus clone size are reproduced from that table; the DNA served to infer D and trimming. The data hold 140,000 to 150,000 clones, with around 84% observed a single time. The CDR3 is 15 residues long. CDR1 and CDR2 (germline): GTSNPN, SVGIG (reference sequence). After removal of 4 bases from V and 3 bases from J, the junction contained 6 bases not matched to a gene. The source material was peripheral blood. This sequence joins TRBV30 and TRBJ2-2; 9 bases are shared with TRBD1. The sequence was obtained from a human donor in a cohort sampled during active COVID-19. The CDR3 sequence: CAWTPTGGDTGELFF. For the CDR3, the DNA is TGTGCCTGGACCCCGACAGGGGGGGACACCGGGGAGCTGTTTTTT. Full variable domain (missing parts from reference TRBV30 and TRBJ2-2): SQTIHQWPATLVQPVGSPLSLECTVEGTSNPNLYWYRQAAGRGLQLLFYSVGIGQISSEVPQNLSASRPQDRQFILSSKKLLLSDSGFYLCAWTPTGGDTGELFFGEGSRLTVL.